Described below is a single T cell receptor beta chain sequence and its context. The target antigen is unknown. This sample stems from a study of T cells after yellow fever vaccination. In the study overall: The authors prepared low-cell-number fractions using SMART-Seq v4 Ultra Low Input.

UMIs were added to TCR cDNA along with a universal primer site when it was made by 5'RACE template switching. MiXCR was run by TCRdb on the 5' RACE reads, yielding one entry per CDR3 protein. The sample carries under 550,000 distinct CDR3 sequences, around a fifth recorded once. V shed 1 base and J shed 3 bases, with 17 bases lying between them. In germline, CDR1 is MGHRA, CDR2 YSYEKL. CDR3 length: 17 residues. The study's findings and limits: Contaminating bulk clonotypes could be abundant in FACS-sorted repertoires. Detected again after the booster were most primary-vaccination clones, at roughly 95% CD4 and approximately 87% CD8.

The material sequenced was PBMCs, taken roughly 20 days after the first yellow fever vaccination. The clonotype originates from a young man who received the YFV17D yellow fever vaccine. The rearrangement uses TRBV4-1 and TRBJ2-3, with D perhaps TRBD1 (6 bases). The CDR3 here is CASSQVKVDSQTDTQYF. CDR3 nucleotide sequence: TGCGCCAGCAGCCAAGTTAAGGTGGACAGTCAAACAGATACGCAGTATTTT.